This T cell receptor beta chain originates from a study of blood T cells in healthy people across ages. Germline V gives CDR1 SNHLY, CDR2 FYNNEI. Trimming took 4 bases from V and 0 from J, leaving 10 bases between them. The CDR3 length is 15 residues. With a J-beta primer mix and a sample-barcoded 5' primer, a second PCR ran 7 to 11 cycles. Each cDNA molecule received a tag from a template-switch adaptor that had 12 random nucleotides. TCRdb redid the calling of the 5' RACE reads with MiXCR, one entry per CDR3 protein. The sample contains approximately 800,000 distinct CDR3 sequences, more than 55% of which appear only once. Healthy Russian Caucasian donors spanned ages about 6 to 100 years. Each donor gave roughly 10 milliliters of peripheral blood. Study-level results: Observed TCR beta diversity per million T cells went down as age went up. This fall followed a roughly linear course with age.

About this clonotype itself: Its specificity is not known.

The clonotype was recovered from a man aged 40-49 years in good health. The chain carries TRBV2 and TRBJ1-3; D unclear. Sequences were obtained from blood. The CDR3 region has the DNA TGTGCCAGCAGTGGTCTGCACAGCTCTGGAAACACCATATATTTT. Protein product: CASSGLHSSGNTIYF.